This T cell receptor (beta chain) was identified during a study of T cell responses to AZD1222 COVID-19 vaccine. Study background: Pooling was applied to second doses at about 4 or about 12 weeks.

Broader study findings: Spike-wide coverage was observed for vaccine-associated CD4 TCRs, with dominant responses at 160-218 and 743-854. An increase in Spike-specific TCR breadth and depth was observed after two AZD1222 doses.

In germline, CDR1 is MNHEY, CDR2 SVGAGI. CDR3 length: 10 amino acids. The V end lost 6 bases, the J end lost 3 bases, and 2 bases lay between the germline ends. As to this clone: No antigen is known for it.

Repertoires were generated with immunoSEQ multiplex PCR, while TCRdb's copy carries only in-frame clones and drops some. The sample includes about 78,000 clones, about nine tenths of them seen just once. The starting material was peripheral blood, obtained on day 0 of AZD1222 vaccination. The sequence was collected from an adult in good health. The chain links TRBV6-5 to TRBJ1-1; no clear D. DNA for the CDR3: TGTGCCAGCAGGCACACTGAAGCTTTCTTT. Translated: CASRHTEAFF.